Each of the 13 T cell receptor beta chains below was sequenced from the same sample in a study of shared clonotypes between healthy human individuals. Sequencing was performed with immunoSEQ multiplex PCR; in TCRdb, only in-frame clones are kept and a portion is missing. The sample consists of roughly 1.4 million clones, 97% to 99% of them appearing once. The sequenced sample was naive CD4+ T cells sorted from blood. Specified subset: CD45RA+ positively selected. The receptors were sampled from a man aged 25-45 years in good health.

This chain joins TRBV10-3 and TRBJ2-7, with D unclear. Germline assignment: CDR1 ENHRY and CDR2 SYGVKD. V was shortened by 2 bases and J by 6 bases, with 11 bases between the two germline ends. The CDR3 extends over 13 amino acids. The CDR3 coding sequence is TGTGCCATCAGTGAGCCCCTTAGGCGCGAGCAGTACTTC. Residues: CAISEPLRREQYF.

J is TRBJ2-5 and V is TRBV5-1; 7 positions agree with TRBD1. Germline CDR1 and CDR2: SGHRS and YFSETQ. V was pared by 6 bases and J by 0 bases, with 20 bases of the junction left unmatched. The CDR3 runs to 19 residues. CDR3 DNA: TGCGCCAGCACACGGACAGGCAACCCCAGGAGGCCCCACCAAGAGACCCAGTACTTC. It codes for CASTRTGNPRRPHQETQYF.

The genes are TRBV27 and TRBJ2-1; 9 bases map to TRBD2. The CDR3 runs 16 residues. Trimming took 0 bases from V and 8 from J; bases not matched to a gene: 8. In germline, CDR1 is MNHEY, CDR2 SMNVEV (reference sequence). The chain's CDR3 is CASSLSRASGIDEQFF. The CDR3 region has the DNA TGTGCCAGCAGTTTATCAAGGGCTAGCGGGATCGATGAGCAGTTCTTC.

This chain links TRBV21-1 with TRBJ2-7; the listed D gene, TRBD2, was not tested against the DNA. TRBV21-1 is recorded as a pseudogene. The CDR3 spans 15 residues. The CDR3: CARRAGASSSYEQYF. The CDR3 DNA sequence: TGTGCCAGACGGGCGGGTGCAAGCTCTTCCTACGAGCAGTACTTC.

The rearrangement uses TRBV5-6 and TRBJ1-2; 10 positions agree with TRBD1. V lost 0 bases and J lost 7; bases outside the gene matches: 9. The CDR3 loop spans 16 amino acids. Germline-derived CDR1 and CDR2 are SGHDT and YYEEEE. In DNA, the CDR3 is TGTGCCAGCAGCTTGGATCGACAGGGGGCGTTTGGTGGCTACACCTTC. Its protein is CASSLDRQGAFGGYTF.

The chain employs TRBV19 and TRBJ2-1, with TRBD2 identical over 11 bases. The CDR3 length is 16 residues. The V gene end was trimmed by 3 bases and the J gene end by 3 bases; junction bases not matched to a gene: 4. From germline, CDR1 is LNHDA and CDR2 SQIVND (reference sequence). CDR3: CASSIMGLADYNEQFF. The DNA of the CDR3 is TGTGCCAGTAGTATCATGGGACTAGCGGACTACAATGAGCAGTTCTTC.

The V and J genes are TRBV29-1 and TRBJ2-3, with D unresolved. The germline V and J ends were trimmed by 7 bases and 7 bases, with 18 bases remaining between them. The CDR3 totals 13 residues. The germline V gene has CDR1 SQVTM and CDR2 ANQGSEA. The CDR3 loop is CSAASVRIYTQYF. CDR3 nucleotides: TGCAGCGCTGCCTCAGTGAGGATCTATACGCAGTATTTT.

The V and J genes are TRBV5-4 and TRBJ2-3, with 7 positions matching TRBD1. Germline lookup yields CDR1 SGHNT and CDR2 YYREEE (reference sequence). The V and J ends lost 3 bases and 2 bases, in that order; junction bases with no gene match: 6. The CDR3 has 15 amino acids. CDR3 bases: TGTGCCAGCAGCTCCGCAGGGGGTAACACAGATACGCAGTATTTT. This sequence encodes CASSSAGGNTDTQYF.

The rearrangement joins TRBV4-3 to TRBJ1-4; D is uncertain. The germline V gene has CDR1 LGHNA and CDR2 YSLEER. The CDR3 sequence is 14 residues long. Trimming took 2 bases from V and 7 from J, leaving 11 bases between them. The CDR3 coding sequence is TGCGCCAGCAGCCAATTGGGAGTCGGTGAAAAACTGTTTTTT. Amino acid sequence: CASSQLGVGEKLFF.

The chain couples TRBV27 to TRBJ2-2; 10 bases are shared with TRBD2. This CDR3 region has 19 residues. V was clipped by 4 bases and J by 1 base; unmatched bases: 12. Germline V gene data show CDR1 as MNHEY and CDR2 as SMNVEV (reference sequence). The CDR3 DNA reads TGTGCCAGCAGTTCTTACTCCCCTTCTAGCGGGAGGAACACCGGGGAGCTGTTTTTT. It encodes CASSSYSPSSGRNTGELFF.

The rearrangement uses TRBV2 and TRBJ1-1, with a possible D match to TRBD1 (5 bases). This CDR3 spans 14 amino acids. Trimming cost V 5 bases and J 2 bases, with 12 bases left between them. Germline V gene data show CDR1 as SNHLY and CDR2 as FYNNEI. CDR3 DNA sequence: TGTGCCAGCAGTAGGACCGGGGGAAACACTGAAGCTTTCTTT. Translating it yields CASSRTGGNTEAFF.

The genes are TRBV7-2 and TRBJ2-3; 7 bases agree with TRBD2. CDR3 length equals 16 residues. The junction had 10 bases not matched to a gene; V was cut back by 6 bases and J by 1 base. Per the germline V gene, CDR1 is SGHTA and CDR2 is FQGNSA. The CDR3 here is CASRLPGRRGTDTQYF. The CDR3 DNA reads as TGTGCCAGCAGACTCCCCGGGAGGAGGGGCACAGATACGCAGTATTTT.

V usage is TRBV5-4 and J usage is TRBJ1-2; D gene unclear. Trimming pared 6 bases from V and 0 bases from J, leaving 3 bases between. CDR3 length: 11 residues. In germline, CDR1 is SGHNT, CDR2 YYREEE (reference sequence). The CDR3 DNA reads as TGTGCCAGCAAAGCTAACTATGGCTACACCTTC. This codes for CASKANYGYTF.